The 32 T cell receptor beta chains below all came from one sample that was sequenced in a study of T cells after yellow fever vaccination. One entry per CDR3 protein results from TCRdb running MiXCR on the 5' RACE reads. The repertoire has a few hundred thousand distinct CDR3 sequences, around 13% of them found once; the top ten carry about 3%. The material was CD4+ T cells sorted from PBMCs, obtained 15 days after the yellow fever booster vaccination. These receptors were obtained from a man aged 18 to 30 who received the YFV17D yellow fever vaccine.

This clonotype has only a few counts. The rearrangement links TRBV19 to TRBJ2-7; the D gene is possibly TRBD1 (6 bases). The CDR3 runs 13 residues. V was shortened by 5 bases and J by 5 bases, with 13 bases between the two germline ends. Germline CDR1 is LNHDA and CDR2 is SQIVND (reference sequence). CDR3 nucleotide sequence: TGTGCCAGTAGTTTGGGGGCTTTCGACGAGCAGTACTTC. Translation gives CASSLGAFDEQYF.

This clonotype has more than one count but fewer than ten. This likely comes from a read error, as the CDR3 has no conserved phenylalanine or tryptophan at its end. The DNA is left out, because the CDR3 cannot be placed on it with certainty; the CDR3 is given as TCRdb lists it. The V call is TRBV7-9, the J call TRBJ2-7; the table's D call, TRBD1, was not checked against the DNA. The CDR3 numbers 10 amino acids, ends counted. CDR1 is SEHNR and CDR2 is FQNEAQ in the germline V gene (reference sequence). CDR3 sequence reads: CASSLLDRND.

The chain couples TRBV7-2 to TRBJ2-3; 7 nucleotides match TRBD2. Germline CDR1 is SGHTA and CDR2 is FQGNSA. The CDR3 loop spans 17 amino acids. The ends lost 5 bases at V and 2 bases at J; junction bases unmatched: 13. This chain's CDR3 is CASSARMGRGFTDTQYF. The DNA for the CDR3 is TGTGCCAGCAGCGCCCGAATGGGGCGGGGGTTCACAGATACGCAGTATTTT.

This clonotype appeared a few times. The J gene is TRBJ2-5, the V gene TRBV6-2 or TRBV6-3; TRBD1 matches 10 bases. The CDR3 consists of 14 residues. The germline V gene encodes CDR1 MNHEY and CDR2 SVGEGT. Trimming took 8 bases from V and 5 from J; bases not matched to a gene: 8. The DNA for the CDR3 is TGTGCCAGCCTCGACAGGGGGCGCGTGGAGACCCAGTACTTC. As protein: CASLDRGRVETQYF.

This clonotype has more than one count but fewer than ten. The rearrangement joins TRBV19 to TRBJ1-4; 7 nucleotides align to TRBD1. This CDR3 region has 16 residues. Germline CDR1 LNHDA, CDR2 SQIVND (reference sequence). Germline trimming cut 0 bases from V and 8 bases from J; bases unmatched to any gene: 9. This CDR3 is CASSIDGGQTGEKLFF. The CDR3 nucleotides read TGTGCCAGTAGTATAGATGGGGGACAGACCGGGGAAAAACTGTTTTTT.

In its sample, this clonotype was seen many times. This chain connects TRBV5-6 to TRBJ1-2; weak D call: TRBD1 (6 bases). Germline values: CDR1 SGHDT, CDR2 YYEEEE. Trimming removed 5 bases from V and 4 bases from J, with 18 bases in between. The CDR3 runs to 15 residues. CDR3 region: CASSLRGVGSYGYTF. For the CDR3, the DNA is TGTGCCAGCAGTCTGAGGGGGGTTGGAAGCTATGGCTACACCTTC.

The V call is TRBV28, the J call TRBJ1-6; 7 bases match TRBD1. Germline CDR1 is MDHEN and CDR2 is SYDVKM. The CDR3 spans 18 residues. The ends lost 5 bases at V and 14 bases at J; junction bases unmatched: 24. The CDR3 region is CASSTTGTVAGPRASLHF. The CDR3 coding sequence is TGTGCCAGCAGTACCACCGGGACAGTTGCTGGGCCAAGGGCGTCCCTCCACTTT.

The J gene is TRBJ2-4, the V gene TRBV6-2 or TRBV6-3; D unclear. V was clipped by 4 bases and J by 1 base, with 14 bases between them. The CDR3 has 16 amino acids. Germline V gene data show CDR1 as MNHEY and CDR2 as SVGEGT. CDR3 DNA: TGTGCCAGCAGTTCCCGACTTTCTTGGGCCAAAAACATTCAGTACTTC. Its protein is CASSSRLSWAKNIQYF.

The rearrangement links TRBV4-1 to TRBJ1-2; weak D call: TRBD1 (5 bases). Germline CDR1 is MGHRA and CDR2 is YSYEKL. The ends were cut back, 3 bases at V and 5 bases at J, with 16 bases in the middle. The CDR3 runs to 15 residues. The CDR3 DNA follows: TGCGCCAGCAGCCATTGGACACCCGAAGGGTATGGCTACACCTTC. This translates into CASSHWTPEGYGYTF.

This clonotype turned up a few times. The chain uses TRBV2 and TRBJ1-1; the D is unclear. Germline lookup yields CDR1 SNHLY and CDR2 FYNNEI. The CDR3 extends over 13 amino acids. The germline V and J ends were trimmed by 4 bases and 5 bases, with 11 bases remaining between them. CDR3 coding DNA: TGTGCCAGCAGTGTCGATAGGGAAACTGAAGCTTTCTTT. It is translated as CASSVDRETEAFF.

This clonotype was counted between two and nine times. The chain couples TRBV20-1 to TRBJ1-5; D is ambiguous. Trimming cost V 7 bases and J 0 bases, with 13 bases left between them. The CDR3 spans 14 residues. The germline gives CDR1 DFQATT, CDR2 SNEGSKA (reference sequence). The CDR3 sequence: CSGHEGNSNQPQHF. The CDR3 nucleotides read TGCAGTGGCCATGAGGGTAATAGCAATCAGCCCCAGCATTTT.

Only a few counts were recorded for this clonotype. This chain connects TRBV6-5 to TRBJ2-1; the D is unclear. There are 11 residues in the CDR3. From germline, CDR1 is MNHEY and CDR2 SVGAGI. V gave up 5 bases and J gave up 5 bases, with 4 bases separating them. The CDR3 coding sequence is TGTGCCAGCAGTGGCCACAATGAGCAGTTCTTC. Its translation is CASSGHNEQFF.

This clonotype was counted a few times. The CDR3 DNA sequence: TGCAGTGCTAGAAACACAGGGTCGGGGGCCAACGTCCTGACTTTC. Encoded protein: CSARNTGSGANVLTF. This sequence joins TRBV20-1 and TRBJ2-6; the D gene is possibly TRBD1 (6 bases). The ends were cut back, 2 bases at V and 4 bases at J, with 12 bases in the middle. The CDR3 contains 15 residues. Germline V gene sequence: CDR1 DFQATT, CDR2 SNEGSKA (reference sequence).

The CDR3 spells CASSLERTMNTEAFF. The CDR3 DNA reads TGTGCCAGCAGCTTAGAACGGACCATGAACACTGAAGCTTTCTTT. The chain uses TRBV7-2 and TRBJ1-1; no clear D. The germline V and J ends were trimmed by 1 base and 0 bases, with 9 bases remaining between them. The germline V gene encodes CDR1 SGHTA and CDR2 FQGNSA. The CDR3 contains 15 residues.

This clonotype was seen only a few times. The chain uses TRBV24-1 and TRBJ2-6, with D possibly matching TRBD2 (6 bases). Germline V CDR1 and CDR2: KGHDR, SFDVKD. The CDR3 is made up of 13 amino acids. The CDR3 region has the DNA TGTGAGGGAGGTGACTGGGGGGCCAACGTCCTGACTTTC. Translated: CEGGDWGANVLTF.

The gene calls are TRBV6-2 or TRBV6-3 and TRBJ1-1; no clear D gene. The CDR3 length is 14 residues. Germline V gene sequence: CDR1 MNHEY, CDR2 SVGEGT. V shed 11 bases and J shed 0 bases, with 16 bases lying between them. In DNA, the CDR3 is TGTGCCGCCTCGGGCAGGCCGATGAACACTGAAGCTTTCTTT. Amino acid sequence: CAASGRPMNTEAFF.

The V gene is TRBV5-1, the J gene TRBJ2-6, with 10 bases identical to TRBD1. J gave up 3 bases and V 2 bases, and 5 bases lay outside the gene matches. The CDR3 totals 17 residues. Germline V gene data show CDR1 as SGHRS and CDR2 as YFSETQ. The CDR3 reads CASSLPTGGGGANVLTF. The CDR3 region has the DNA TGCGCCAGCAGCTTACCGACAGGGGGCGGTGGGGCCAACGTCCTGACTTTC.

This clonotype was observed a few times. This chain links TRBV12-3 or TRBV12-4 with TRBJ1-2; tentative D call: TRBD1 (5 bases). V lost 7 bases and J lost 2, with 14 bases in between. This CDR3 has 14 amino acids. CDR3 bases: TGTGCCAGCACCCCCCGTCAGGGAAACTATGGCTACACCTTC. This codes for CASTPRQGNYGYTF.

J is TRBJ1-1 and V is TRBV5-5; TRBD1 might be the D (6 bases). Germline CDR1 SGHKS, CDR2 YYEKEE (reference sequence). The CDR3 has 15 amino acids. V was trimmed by 3 bases and J by 0 bases, leaving 12 bases between them. CDR3 residues: CASSSSGAMNTEAFF. The CDR3 DNA follows: TGTGCCAGCAGCTCTTCGGGGGCCATGAACACTGAAGCTTTCTTT. Full variable domain (remainder filled in from reference TRBV5-5 and TRBJ1-1): DAGVTQSPTHLIKTRGQQVTLRCSPISGHKSVSWYQQVLGQGPQFIFQYYEKEERGRGNFPDRFSARQFPNYSSELNVNALLLGDSALYLCASSSSGAMNTEAFFGQGTRLTVV.

The chain recombines TRBV18 with TRBJ2-1; D may match TRBD1 or TRBD2 (6 bases each). CDR1 and CDR2 (germline): KGHSH, LQKENI. Trimming pared 3 bases from V and 4 bases from J, leaving 13 bases between. The CDR3 runs to 15 residues. In DNA form, the CDR3 reads TGTGCCAGCTCACCGCTAGCGAGGGGGTACAATGAGCAGTTCTTC. Protein product: CASSPLARGYNEQFF. The whole variable domain, filled in from reference TRBV18 and TRBJ2-1, reads NAGVMQNPRHLVRRRGQEARLRCSPMKGHSHVYWYRQLPEEGLKFMVYLQKENIIDESGMPKERFSAEFPKEGPSILRIQQVVRGDSAAYFCASSPLARGYNEQFFGPGTRLTVL.

J is TRBJ1-6 and V is TRBV7-6, with D unresolved. Germline V gene data show CDR1 as SGHVS and CDR2 as FNYEAQ. This CDR3 comprises 14 residues. Trimming pared 5 bases from V and 7 bases from J, leaving 12 bases between. CDR3 nucleotide sequence: TGTGCCAGCAGCCACCACGAGGCCAATTCACCCCTCCACTTT. It codes for CASSHHEANSPLHF.

This clonotype was seen more than once but under ten times. The genes are TRBV5-1 and TRBJ1-5; tentatively, D is TRBD1 (5 bases). This CDR3 has 16 amino acids. CDR1 SGHRS and CDR2 YFSETQ come from the germline V gene. Trimming pared 4 bases from V and 7 bases from J, leaving 21 bases between. The CDR3 sequence: CASSAEYPRVDQPQHF. The CDR3 region has the DNA TGCGCCAGCAGCGCGGAATATCCCAGGGTAGACCAGCCCCAGCATTTT.

This clonotype was seen only a few times. The chain uses TRBV7-2 and TRBJ2-4, with unresolved D. The CDR3 loop spans 14 amino acids. V lost 4 bases and J 0 bases, leaving 7 bases between the germline ends. Germline V gene sequence: CDR1 SGHTA, CDR2 FQGNSA. The CDR3 loop is CASSSSLAKNIQYF. The CDR3 nucleotides are TGTGCCAGCAGCTCGTCACTAGCCAAAAACATTCAGTACTTC.

This sequence joins TRBV7-2 and TRBJ2-3; 10 bases line up with TRBD1. V lost 5 bases, J lost 3 bases, and 2 bases stayed unmatched. The CDR3 is 14 residues long. The V gene's germline CDR1 is SGHTA and CDR2 FQGNSA. The CDR3 is CASSQGQGTDTQYF. As DNA, the CDR3 is TGTGCCAGCAGCCAGGGACAGGGGACAGATACGCAGTATTTT.

The J gene is TRBJ1-5, the V gene TRBV6-1, with D possibly being TRBD1 (6 bases). V lost 6 bases and J lost 7, with 19 bases in between. The CDR3 contains 15 residues. The V gene's germline CDR1 is MNHNS and CDR2 SASEGT. In DNA, the CDR3 is TGTGCCAGCAGCAGAGGACAGTCGTTCGGACAGCCCCAGCATTTT. This gives the protein CASSRGQSFGQPQHF.

This clonotype occurred a few times. The chain couples TRBV20-1 to TRBJ1-2; 8 bases are shared with TRBD1. The V gene end was trimmed by 8 bases and the J gene end by 6 bases; junction bases not matched to a gene: 11. The CDR3 has 13 residues. CDR1 and CDR2 from the germline V gene are DFQATT and SNEGSKA (reference sequence). CDR3 coding DNA: TGCAGTCCCCTCGGCAGGGGGCACGATGGCTACACCTTC. Amino acids: CSPLGRGHDGYTF.

A few counts support this clonotype. The chain links TRBV3-2 to TRBJ2-1; the DNA was not compared with TRBD1, the D call given in the table. TRBV3-2 is an annotated pseudogene. CDR3 length: 16 amino acids. CDR3 residues: CASSRTGWGPDNEQFF. The CDR3 DNA follows: TGTGCCAGCAGCCGCACGGGGTGGGGGCCGGACAATGAGCAGTTCTTC.

The sample holds a few counts of this clonotype. CDR3: CASSSVLGTGIGETQYF. In DNA form, the CDR3 reads TGTGCCAGCAGCTCCGTCCTAGGGACAGGCATTGGAGAGACCCAGTACTTC. The chain joins TRBV7-9 to TRBJ2-5, with 8 bases aligning to TRBD1. With 4 bases clipped from V and 4 bases from J, the junction kept 14 bases outside the gene matches. The germline CDR1 and CDR2 sequences are SEHNR and FQNEAQ (reference sequence). This CDR3 contains 17 residues.

This clonotype has more than one count but fewer than ten. CDR3: CASSALAGGNNEQFF. CDR3 coding DNA: TGCGCCAGCAGCGCGCTAGCGGGGGGGAACAATGAGCAGTTCTTC. This sequence joins TRBV5-1 and TRBJ2-1; TRBD2 agrees at 12 bases. This CDR3 has 15 residues. The germline V gene encodes CDR1 SGHRS and CDR2 YFSETQ. J lost 5 bases, V lost 4 bases, and 4 bases had no gene match. The variable domain in full, completed from reference TRBV5-1 and TRBJ2-1, reads KAGVTQTPRYLIKTRGQQVTLSCSPISGHRSVSWYQQTPGQGLQFLFEYFSETQRNKGNFPGRFSGRQFSNSRSEMNVSTLELGDSALYLCASSALAGGNNEQFFGPGTRLTVL.

A single count supports this clonotype. V gene TRBV6-6 combines with J gene TRBJ1-6; TRBD1 aligns across 7 bases. V gave up 6 bases and J gave up 10 bases; unmatched junction bases: 9. This CDR3 region has 14 residues. CDR1 MNHNY and CDR2 SVGAGI come from the germline V gene (reference sequence). The CDR3 region has the DNA TGTGCCAGCAGAGTAGACAGGGAAGGGTCACCCCTCCACTTT. Encoded protein: CASRVDREGSPLHF.

This clonotype showed up just a few times. The chain uses TRBV30 and TRBJ2-7; D might be TRBD2 (6 bases). V was clipped by 0 bases and J by 6 bases, with 12 bases between them. The length of the CDR3 is 13 residues. Germline V gene sequence: CDR1 GTSNPN, CDR2 SVGIG (reference sequence). CDR3 in DNA: TGTGCCTGGAGTGTAGAGACAGCGGGCGAGCAGTACTTC. This codes for CAWSVETAGEQYF.

This clonotype was counted many times. The chain is built from TRBV4-3 and TRBJ2-3; D is possibly TRBD1 (6 bases). Germline loops: CDR1 LGHNA, CDR2 YSLEER. CDR3 length: 16 residues. V lost 1 base, J lost 1 base, and 12 bases lay in between. The CDR3 protein is CASSQATGTGTDTQYF. The DNA of the CDR3 is TGCGCCAGCAGCCAAGCCACAGGGACGGGCACAGATACGCAGTATTTT.